These 21 T cell receptor beta chains share one sample of origin, sequenced in a study of OX40 agonist ivuxolimab in advanced cancers. Sequencing was performed with immunoSEQ multiplex PCR; in TCRdb, only in-frame clones are kept and a portion is missing. The data contain around 40,000 clones, about 80% of them singletons. This specimen was CD4+ or CD8+ T cells sorted from blood, taken in a trial of the OX40 agonist ivuxolimab. Receptor source: an adult with an advanced solid tumor such as melanoma, head and neck, liver or kidney cancer.

The V and J genes are TRBV28 and TRBJ1-2; tentative D call: TRBD1 (5 bases). Germline V gene sequence: CDR1 MDHEN, CDR2 SYDVKM. V was shortened by 3 bases and J by 4 bases, with 9 bases between the two germline ends. CDR3 length: 13 amino acids. CDR3 nucleotides: TGTGCCAGCAGTTTGGGTGGGACCTATGGCTACACCTTC. It encodes CASSLGGTYGYTF.

The chain joins TRBV7-9 to TRBJ1-5; 7 bases map to TRBD1. The CDR3 spans 15 residues. After removal of 5 bases from V and 4 bases from J, the junction contained 8 bases not matched to a gene. Germline values: CDR1 SEHNR, CDR2 FQNEAQ (reference sequence). The CDR3: CASSKTGFENQPQHF. CDR3 in DNA: TGTGCCAGCAGCAAGACAGGGTTCGAGAATCAGCCCCAGCATTTT.

This chain joins TRBV7-9 and TRBJ2-7, with D possibly matching TRBD2 (6 bases). Per germline, CDR1 SEHNR and CDR2 FQNEAQ (reference sequence). The CDR3 is 14 amino acids. V was shortened by 5 bases and J by 6 bases, with 17 bases between the two germline ends. CDR3 protein: CASSPGLSPVEQYF. The DNA of the CDR3 is TGTGCCAGCAGCCCGGGACTCTCCCCGGTCGAGCAGTACTTC. The complete variable domain, with remaining parts taken from reference TRBV7-9 and TRBJ2-7, reads DTGVSQNPRHKITKRGQNVTFRCDPISEHNRLYWYRQTLGQGPEFLTYFQNEAQLEKSRLLSDRFSAERPKGSFSTLEIQRTEQGDSAMYLCASSPGLSPVEQYFGPGTRLTVT.

The rearrangement joins TRBV5-6 to TRBJ1-1, with D possibly being TRBD1 (6 bases). CDR1 is SGHDT and CDR2 is YYEEEE in the germline V gene. The CDR3 is 14 residues long. V gave up 4 bases and J gave up 3 bases, with 13 bases separating them. Here the CDR3 reads CASSGGALDTEAFF. The CDR3 DNA reads as TGTGCCAGCAGCGGGGGGGCTTTGGACACTGAAGCTTTCTTT.

The sample holds many counts of this clone. The chain couples TRBV30 to TRBJ2-7; 8 positions agree with TRBD2. The CDR3 loop spans 14 amino acids. J lost 0 bases, V lost 8 bases, and 9 bases had no gene match. Germline V lookup: CDR1 GTSNPN, CDR2 SVGIG (reference sequence). The CDR3 region has the DNA TGTGCCGGGGGTAGCGGGGCAAGCTCCTACGAGCAGTACTTC. As protein: CAGGSGASSYEQYF.

The chain is built from TRBV5-5 and TRBJ1-1; D unresolved. V gave up 0 bases and J gave up 5 bases, with 8 bases separating them. The germline V gene has CDR1 SGHKS and CDR2 YYEKEE (reference sequence). This CDR3 spans 13 amino acids. The CDR3 here is CASSLDSRTEAFF. CDR3 bases: TGTGCCAGCAGCTTGGACAGTCGGACTGAAGCTTTCTTT.

The V and J genes are TRBV11-2 and TRBJ1-4; D gene uncertain. Germline lookup yields CDR1 SGHAT and CDR2 FQNNGV. The V end lost 5 bases, the J end lost 4 bases, and 11 bases lay between the germline ends. The CDR3 extends over 14 amino acids. In DNA form, the CDR3 reads TGTGCCAGCAGCGAGATAGGGTTTAATGAAAAACTGTTTTTT. Its translation: CASSEIGFNEKLFF.

The chain links TRBV6-1 to TRBJ1-1; D is unresolved. Trimming removed 3 bases from V and 3 bases from J, with 14 bases in between. Germline CDR1 and CDR2: MNHNS and SASEGT. CDR3 length: 15 residues. This CDR3 is CASSDGDWVDTEAFF. The CDR3 DNA reads TGTGCCAGCAGTGATGGGGATTGGGTGGACACTGAAGCTTTCTTT.

V gene TRBV28 combines with J gene TRBJ1-2, with D hard to call. Trimming removed 4 bases from V and 5 bases from J, with 11 bases in between. There are 13 residues in the CDR3. CDR1 and CDR2 from the germline V gene are MDHEN and SYDVKM. The CDR3 protein is CASSSGGGYGYTF. The CDR3 region has the DNA TGTGCCAGCAGTTCGGGAGGAGGGTATGGCTACACCTTC.

This sequence joins TRBV6-6 and TRBJ1-2, with 8 bases aligning to TRBD1. V trimming: 6 bases; J trimming: 4 bases; junction bases outside the gene matches: 10. The CDR3 is made up of 15 amino acids. Germline V gene data show CDR1 as MNHNY and CDR2 as SVGAGI (reference sequence). CDR3 protein: CASSQDRDTPYGYTF. The CDR3 coding sequence is TGTGCCAGCAGCCAGGACAGGGACACACCCTATGGCTACACCTTC.

The V call is TRBV11-2, the J call TRBJ1-5, with 8 bases matching TRBD1. With 1 base clipped from V and 6 bases from J, the junction kept 2 bases outside the gene matches. The V gene's germline CDR1 is SGHAT and CDR2 FQNNGV. The CDR3 spans 14 residues. For the CDR3, the DNA is TGTGCCAGCAGCTTAGGGGGGACAGGTCAGCCCCAGCATTTT. This encodes CASSLGGTGQPQHF. The variable domain in full, completed from reference TRBV11-2 and TRBJ1-5, reads EAGVAQSPRYKIIEKRQSVAFWCNPISGHATLYWYQQILGQGPKLLIQFQNNGVVDDSQLPKDRFSAERLKGVDSTLKIQPAKLEDSAVYLCASSLGGTGQPQHFGDGTRLSIL.

The chain uses TRBV30 and TRBJ2-5; TRBD2 aligns across 13 bases. The trim removed 3 bases at V and 5 bases at J, leaving 6 bases unmatched. The germline gives CDR1 GTSNPN, CDR2 SVGIG (reference sequence). The CDR3 runs to 15 residues. The CDR3 bases are TGTGCCTGGAGCCCACTAGCGGGAGGGAGGGAGACCCAGTACTTC. Translated: CAWSPLAGGRETQYF.

The rearrangement uses TRBV27 and TRBJ2-5, with D unclear. The CDR3 runs to 14 residues. Trimming left V 5 bases short and J 8 bases short, with 18 bases between. Germline CDR1 and CDR2: MNHEY and SMNVEV (reference sequence). The CDR3 DNA reads TGTGCCAGCAGTCCACTACCGGGCCAAGGTACCCAGTACTTC. As protein: CASSPLPGQGTQYF.

In its sample, this clone was seen a few times. This rearrangement joins TRBV5-1 to TRBJ1-5; D might be TRBD1 (6 bases). CDR1 SGHRS and CDR2 YFSETQ come from the germline V gene. The CDR3 extends over 13 amino acids. V lost 4 bases and J 7 bases, leaving 12 bases between the germline ends. DNA of the CDR3: TGCGCCAGCAGCGCAGGGGATAGGCAGCCCCAGCATTTT. This codes for CASSAGDRQPQHF.

The chain couples TRBV30 to TRBJ2-7, with 7 bases aligning to TRBD1. CDR1 is GTSNPN, CDR2 SVGIG, per germline (reference sequence). CDR3 size: 13 residues. J was trimmed by 3 bases and V by 5 bases; bases with no gene match: 7. In DNA, the CDR3 is TGTGCCTGGGACTCGGGACAGAACTACGAGCAGTACTTC. Its translation: CAWDSGQNYEQYF.

V gene TRBV5-8 combines with J gene TRBJ1-2, with unresolved D. The CDR3 is 18 amino acids. Trimming took off 3 bases at V and 3 bases at J, with 24 bases between the two ends. Germline V CDR1 and CDR2: SGHTS, YDEGEE. CDR3 DNA sequence: TGTGCCAGCAGCTCAGGTAATAACGACGGACTAGACCACTATGGCTACACCTTC. Amino acid sequence: CASSSGNNDGLDHYGYTF.

J is TRBJ1-1 and V is TRBV7-2; possibly TRBD1 for D (5 bases). This CDR3 region has 12 residues. Trimming took off 5 bases at V and 4 bases at J, with 8 bases between the two ends. Germline CDR1 reads SGHTA; CDR2 reads FQGNSA. Here the CDR3 DNA reads TGTGCCAGCAGCCCAGGGTTCACTGAAGCTTTCTTT. Translated: CASSPGFTEAFF.

V is TRBV19 and J is TRBJ1-5, with D possibly being TRBD1 (5 bases). This CDR3 comprises 14 residues. The V end was cut by 1 base, the J end by 7 bases, with 11 bases between. Germline CDR1 is LNHDA and CDR2 is SQIVND (reference sequence). CDR3 protein: CASSIVGAAQPQHF. In DNA, the CDR3 is TGTGCCAGTAGTATAGTTGGGGCGGCGCAGCCCCAGCATTTT.

The chain joins TRBV11-2 to TRBJ1-2, with D unclear. The V gene lost 5 bases and the J gene lost 8 bases, with 12 bases spanning the gap. This CDR3 contains 12 residues. CDR1 and CDR2 (germline): SGHAT, FQNNGV. The CDR3 DNA reads TGTGCCAGCAGCGCCCTACATGGGGGCTACACCTTC. It encodes CASSALHGGYTF.

Written as DNA, the CDR3 is TGTGCCAGCAGTGCCTTAGCGGGGGAAGGGAACATTCAGTACTTC. This encodes CASSALAGEGNIQYF. The V gene is TRBV6-4, the J gene TRBJ2-4; 9 bases line up with TRBD2. This CDR3 is built from 15 residues. J gave up 7 bases and V 4 bases, and 8 bases lay outside the gene matches. The germline gives CDR1 MRHNA, CDR2 SNTAGT.

CDR3 in DNA: TGTGCCAGTAGTACCAGATCGGAAGTTTTTAGCAATCAGCCCCAGCATTTT. Amino acid sequence: CASSTRSEVFSNQPQHF. The rearrangement links TRBV19 to TRBJ1-5; no firm D call. The CDR3 has 17 amino acids. Per germline, CDR1 LNHDA and CDR2 SQIVND (reference sequence). V lost 4 bases and J 0 bases, leaving 16 bases between the germline ends.